Listed below are T cell receptor beta chains from one sample, sequenced in a study of human T cells and chemical hapten exposure. One entry per CDR3 protein, called by TCRdb with MiXCR from the RACE reads. The table lists roughly 380,000 distinct CDR3 sequences, roughly 5% of them singletons. Sample: whole blood, taken in connection with sensitization to the hapten diphenylcyclopropenone (DPC). These TCRs come from a woman aged 50 to 60 with alopecia areata. Some clones in this sample may be carry-over from other donors' samples. CDR3s include the opening cysteine and the closing phenylalanine or tryptophan. A D gene is named only where the DNA matches it firmly. Rows give clone size only sometimes, using once, few, many, or a class for an expanded clone.

v_gene,len,abundance,d_gene,j_gene,CDR3aa,CDR3nt
TRBV6-6,13,many,.,TRBJ1-4,CASSYSVNEKLFF,TGTGCCAGCAGTTACTCGGTTAATGAAAAACTGTTTTTT
TRBV5-1,15,many,.,TRBJ2-1,CASSLANGQYNEQFF,TGCGCCAGCAGCTTGGCAAACGGGCAGTACAATGAGCAGTTCTTC
TRBV30,18,few,TRBD1,TRBJ1-1,CAWSVGGTVWGLNTEAFF,TGTGCCTGGAGTGTAGGAGGGACAGTGTGGGGCTTGAACACTGAAGCTTTCTTT
TRBV6-5,15,many,.,TRBJ1-6,CASGSLTNLDSPLHF,TGTGCCAGCGGCTCGCTAACTAATCTGGATTCACCCCTCCACTTT
TRBV4-1,14,.,TRBD1,TRBJ2-7,CASSPTGNSYEQYF,TGCGCCAGCAGCCCGACAGGGAACTCCTACGAGCAGTACTTC
TRBV28,17,.,TRBD1,TRBJ1-6,CASRDRDRGSYNSPLYF,TGTGCCAGCAGGGACAGGGACAGGGGGTCCTATAATTCACCCCTCTACTTT
TRBV6-2/TRBV6-3,16,many,TRBD1,TRBJ2-3,CASRLDGQALKDTQYF,TGTGCCAGCAGACTCGATGGACAGGCCCTTAAGGATACGCAGTATTTT
TRBV4-2,13,few,.,TRBJ1-2,CASSQEEGSGYTF,TGTGCCAGCAGCCAAGAGGAGGGGTCTGGCTACACCTTC
TRBV28,15,.,.,TRBJ1-6,CASKLPQGFSSPLHF,TGTGCCAGCAAGTTACCACAGGGTTTCAGTTCACCCCTCCACTTT
TRBV30,11,many,.,TRBJ1-1,CAWGGTFEAFF,TGTGCCTGGGGAGGGACGTTTGAAGCTTTCTTT
TRBV5-4,15,.,TRBD1,TRBJ1-1,CASSWDRGWNTEAFF,TGTGCCAGCAGCTGGGACAGGGGATGGAACACTGAAGCTTTCTTT
TRBV6-5,14,many,.,TRBJ2-6,CASRTGSGANVLTF,TGTGCCAGCAGGACAGGCTCTGGGGCCAACGTCCTGACTTTC
TRBV7-9,13,many,.,TRBJ2-1,CASSLGNWGEQFF,TGTGCCAGCAGCTTGGGCAACTGGGGTGAGCAGTTCTTC
TRBV6-1,12,.,.,TRBJ1-1,CATLSPTREAFF,TGTGCCACACTAAGTCCCACCCGTGAAGCTTTCTTT
TRBV13,18,.,.,TRBJ1-3,CASSSPGDPSSSGNTIYF,TGTGCCAGCAGCTCTCCGGGGGACCCCTCTAGCTCTGGAAACACCATATATTTT
TRBV12-3/TRBV12-4,13,many,.,TRBJ1-2,CASSLSGADGYTF,TGTGCCAGCAGTTTATCGGGGGCTGATGGCTACACCTTC
TRBV12-3/TRBV12-4,14,many,.,TRBJ2-2,CASSRDRLTGELFF,TGTGCCAGCAGCAGGGATAGATTGACCGGGGAGCTGTTTTTT
TRBV5-1,17,many,TRBD2,TRBJ2-3,CASSLGLAGAEVDTQYF,TGCGCCAGCAGCTTGGGACTAGCGGGGGCTGAAGTGGATACGCAGTATTTT
TRBV14,14,.,TRBD2,TRBJ2-1,CASSLGVAGGEQFF,TGTGCCAGCAGCCTCGGGGTAGCGGGAGGCGAGCAGTTCTTC
TRBV28,16,many,.,TRBJ2-3,CASSSSGTRNLDTQYF,TGTGCCAGCAGTTCCTCCGGGACTCGTAATTTGGATACGCAGTATTTT
TRBV2,13,many,.,TRBJ1-2,CASAQPEQYGYTF,TGTGCCAGCGCACAGCCAGAACAATATGGCTACACCTTC
TRBV6-6,12,many,.,TRBJ1-1,CASSYGPAEAFF,TGTGCCAGCAGTTACGGCCCGGCTGAAGCTTTCTTT
TRBV28,14,many,.,TRBJ1-5,CASSLSLGNQPQHF,TGTGCCAGCAGTTTATCTCTCGGCAATCAGCCCCAGCATTTT
TRBV11-2,20,.,TRBD2,TRBJ2-2,CASSHPRGLAGNANTGELFF,TGTGCCAGCAGTCACCCTCGGGGACTAGCGGGCAATGCCAACACCGGGGAGCTGTTTTTT
TRBV12-5,15,few,TRBD1,TRBJ2-2,CASGPGQGLSGELSF,TGTGCTAGTGGTCCCGGACAGGGGTTATCGGGGGAGCTGTCTTTT
TRBV20-1,16,many,.,TRBJ2-1,CSARDRGRGTYNEQFF,TGCAGTGCTAGAGATCGGGGTAGAGGAACCTACAATGAGCAGTTCTTC
TRBV27,11,many,.,TRBJ2-7,CASSFGGQQYF,TGTGCCAGCAGTTTTGGGGGTCAGCAGTACTTC
TRBV5-1,14,many,TRBD2,TRBJ2-7,CASSLAGGSHEQYF,TGCGCCAGCAGCTTGGCGGGGGGAAGCCACGAGCAGTACTTC
TRBV2,14,.,TRBD2,TRBJ2-4,CASTGGETKNIQYF,TGTGCCAGCACTGGGGGGGAAACCAAAAACATTCAGTACTTC
TRBV5-1,18,.,TRBD2,TRBJ2-3,CASSWGLAGGESTDTQYF,TGCGCCAGCAGCTGGGGACTAGCGGGAGGAGAAAGCACAGATACGCAGTATTTT
TRBV2,15,many,TRBD2,TRBJ2-7,CASAAAGTSIHEQYF,TGTGCCAGCGCTGCCGCCGGGACTAGTATCCACGAGCAGTACTTC
TRBV27,14,few,.,TRBJ1-6,CASSFGASNSPLHF,TGTGCCAGCAGTTTTGGGGCTTCTAATTCACCCCTCCACTTT
TRBV20-1,12,many,.,TRBJ1-5,CSANVPNQPQHF,TGCAGTGCTAACGTACCCAATCAGCCCCAGCATTTT